What follows describes a single T cell receptor beta chain. This record comes from a study of shared clonotypes between healthy human individuals. Repertoires were generated with immunoSEQ multiplex PCR, while TCRdb's copy carries only in-frame clones and drops some. Here the sample spans approximately 2.5 million clones, around 90% being singletons. Trimming removed 7 bases from V and 1 base from J, with 16 bases in between. The germline V gene has CDR1 MDHEN and CDR2 SYDVKM. CDR3 length equals 15 residues. Sequenced: naive CD4+ T cells sorted from blood. Subset denoted: CD45RA+ positively selected. The TCR comes from a man aged 18 to 35 in good health. V usage is TRBV28 and J usage is TRBJ1-2, with a tentative D call TRBD1 (5 bases). CDR3 protein: CASTLTPGDNYGYTF. CDR3 DNA sequence: TGTGCCAGCACCCTCACCCCGGGGGATAACTATGGCTACACCTTC.